These T cell receptor beta chains were read from a single sample in a study of cytomegalovirus exposure and HLA in healthy donors. Libraries were prepared by immunoSEQ multiplex PCR; TCRdb keeps only in-frame clonotypes and omits some of them. The profile covers roughly 100,000 clones, with about 75% appearing a single time and 4.5% to 6% taken by the ten largest. The specimen sequenced was PBMCs. The receptors come from a woman aged 40 to 55 in good health and CMV-seronegative. Both conserved end residues are part of each CDR3. A D gene is named only where the DNA matches it firmly. For some rows the clone size is stated as once, few or many, or as a class when expanded; others skip it.

d_gene	v_gene	len	abundance	j_gene	CDR3nt	CDR3aa
.	TRBV27	12	.	TRBJ2-3	TGTGCCAGCGGACCGGGAAGGGATACGCAGTATTTT	CASGPGRDTQYF
.	TRBV6-6	14	few	TRBJ1-1	TGTGCCAGCAGTACACAGGTTCGGAACACTGAAGCTTTCTTT	CASSTQVRNTEAFF
TRBD1	TRBV14	15	.	TRBJ2-7	TGTGCCAGCAGCCAAACCCGGGACAGGCGTTCCGAGCAGTACTTC	CASSQTRDRRSEQYF
.	TRBV6-1	14	.	TRBJ2-3	TGTGCCAGCAGAGAGACCAGGGGCACAGATACGCAGTATTTT	CASRETRGTDTQYF
TRBD2	TRBV19	18	.	TRBJ2-5	TGTGCCAGTAGTCCTAGACTAGCCCAACTGAACATCCAAGAGACCCAGTACTTC	CASSPRLAQLNIQETQYF
TRBD1	TRBV7-9	13	.	TRBJ1-2	TGTGCCAGCAGCTTTACAGGGGGGAATGGCTACACCTTC	CASSFTGGNGYTF
.	TRBV6-1	18	.	TRBJ2-3	TGTGCCAGCAGTGAAACTTCGAGAGGATTGGTGGGCACAGATACGCAGTATTTT	CASSETSRGLVGTDTQYF
TRBD1	TRBV27	15	.	TRBJ2-7	TGTGCCAGCAGATCAGGGGGCGCAGGACTTTACGAGCAGTACTTC	CASRSGGAGLYEQYF
.	TRBV10-3	13	.	TRBJ1-1	TGTGCCATCGGGAGGGGAAGGGACACTGAAGCTTTCTTT	CAIGRGRDTEAFF
TRBD2	TRBV5-6	13	.	TRBJ2-5	TGTGCCAGCAGCAAAAGCGGGGGTGAGACCCAGTACTTC	CASSKSGGETQYF
.	TRBV12-5	16	.	TRBJ1-1	TGTGCTAGTGGTCCCTCTGCGACAGTTAAGAACACTGAAGCTTTCTTT	CASGPSATVKNTEAFF
TRBD2	TRBV7-6	19	few	TRBJ2-3	TGTGCCAGCAGCTTAGAGAGAGGGGGACTAGCGGGGGCTTCAGATACGCAGTATTTT	CASSLERGGLAGASDTQYF
TRBD1	TRBV12-5	18	.	TRBJ2-7	TGTGCTAGTGGTTTGGTCAGGACCGGGACAGGGATCTCCTACGAGCAGTACTTC	CASGLVRTGTGISYEQYF
TRBD2	TRBV5-1	19	.	TRBJ2-5	TGCGCCAGCAGCTTGAACCCCACTAGCGGGGGGACAAACCAAGAGACCCAGTACTTC	CASSLNPTSGGTNQETQYF
TRBD1	TRBV19	13	.	TRBJ1-4	TGTGCCAGTACGACAGGGTGGGCCGAAAAACTGTTTTTT	CASTTGWAEKLFF
.	TRBV19	11	.	TRBJ2-7	TGTGCCAGTAGTTTATCAGGCGAGCAGTACTTC	CASSLSGEQYF
.	TRBV2	15	.	TRBJ2-2	TGTGCCAGCAGTCTTTCAGGTTTTCGCACCGGGGAGCTGTTTTTT	CASSLSGFRTGELFF
TRBD1	TRBV2	13	.	TRBJ2-7	TGTGCCAGCAGCCCGGGACAGTTATACGAGCAGTACTTC	CASSPGQLYEQYF
TRBD1	TRBV18	13	few	TRBJ1-1	TGTGCCAGCTCTCCGACAGGGAAGACTGAAGCTTTCTTT	CASSPTGKTEAFF
.	TRBV7-9	15	.	TRBJ1-3	TGTGCCAGCAGCTTACCCGGGGGCTCTGGAAACACCATATATTTT	CASSLPGGSGNTIYF
.	TRBV5-4	17	once	TRBJ1-2	TGTGCCAGCAGCTTTGCCGCGGGAGGGAATTTACCCTATGGCTACACCTTC	CASSFAAGGNLPYGYTF
.	TRBV7-2	13	.	TRBJ2-7	TGTGCCAGCAGCTTAGGGACTATCTACGAGCAGTACTTC	CASSLGTIYEQYF
.	TRBV30	15	.	TRBJ2-7	TGTGCCTGGAGAAAGACCACAGGGAATCGCCACGAGCAGTACTTC	CAWRKTTGNRHEQYF
.	TRBV14	12	.	TRBJ1-2	TGTGCCAGCAGCCAGGGCCTTTATGGCTACACCTTC	CASSQGLYGYTF
TRBD1	TRBV11-1	14	few	TRBJ1-2	TGTGCCAGCAGCCCCAGGGACAGCCACTATGGCTACACCTTC	CASSPRDSHYGYTF
TRBD1	TRBV6-1	13	.	TRBJ1-2	TGTGCCAGCAGCGCCCGACAGGGTCAGGGCTACACCTTC	CASSARQGQGYTF
.	TRBV5-1	15	.	TRBJ1-6	TGCGCCAGCAGCTTAATGACAGGTTTGGGTTCACCCCTCCACTTT	CASSLMTGLGSPLHF
TRBD1	TRBV18	15	.	TRBJ2-1	TGTGCCAGCTCACCTACAGGGGGCTCCTACAATGAGCAGTTCTTC	CASSPTGGSYNEQFF
.	TRBV7-2	13	.	TRBJ1-5	TGTGCCAGCAGCTTATCCCATAATCAGCCCCAGCATTTT	CASSLSHNQPQHF
TRBD2	TRBV7-2	16	.	TRBJ2-1	TGTGCCAGCAGCTCCAAAGCGGGGGCGCGCCCGGATGAGCAGTTCTTC	CASSSKAGARPDEQFF
TRBD1	TRBV27	15	.	TRBJ1-5	TGTGCCAGCAGGTCGACAGGGGCGGGGAATCAGCCCCAGCATTTT	CASRSTGAGNQPQHF
.	TRBV4-3	19	.	TRBJ1-1	TGCGCCAGCAGCCAAGATCGGGCGCAGGGTGGGATCAGTAACACTGAAGCTTTCTTT	CASSQDRAQGGISNTEAFF
TRBD2	TRBV4-1	15	.	TRBJ2-3	TGCGCCAGCAGCCCGACTAGCGCCCGCACAGATACGCAGTATTTT	CASSPTSARTDTQYF
TRBD2	TRBV7-2	16	once	TRBJ2-7	TGTGCCAGCAGCTTAGGGGTTAGCGGGGGGGGATACGAGCAGTACTTC	CASSLGVSGGGYEQYF
.	TRBV7-9	14	.	TRBJ1-6	TGTGCCAGCAGCTTAGTAGACAGTAATTCACCCCTCCACTTT	CASSLVDSNSPLHF
.	TRBV2	11	.	TRBJ2-1	TGTGCCAGCACCTTCGGGGATGAGCAGTTCTTC	CASTFGDEQFF
TRBD2	TRBV14	17	few	TRBJ2-3	TGTGCCAGCAGCCAAAAACTACTAGCGGGGTTCACAGATACGCAGTATTTT	CASSQKLLAGFTDTQYF
TRBD1	TRBV28	16	.	TRBJ2-7	TGTGCCAGCAGTCCCTCCCGGGACAGGGCTATCAACGAGCAGTACTTC	CASSPSRDRAINEQYF
.	TRBV19	13	.	TRBJ2-2	TGTGCCAGTAGCCGTCTTAACACCGGGGAGCTGTTTTTT	CASSRLNTGELFF
.	TRBV7-9	13	.	TRBJ2-7	TGTGCCAGCAGCGAAAGCGACAGAGACGAGCAGTACTTC	CASSESDRDEQYF
.	TRBV9	13	.	TRBJ1-1	TGTGCCAGCAGCGTAGTTCTCGGGACTGAAGCTTTCTTT	CASSVVLGTEAFF
.	TRBV5-1	14	.	TRBJ2-5	TGCGCCAGCAGCCTGGGACAATCCCAAGAGACCCAGTACTTC	CASSLGQSQETQYF
TRBD2	TRBV27	13	.	TRBJ2-5	TGTGCCAGCAGTCCCGGGGAGGGAGAGACCCAGTACTTC	CASSPGEGETQYF
TRBD1	TRBV5-6	14	.	TRBJ2-7	TGTGCCAGCAGCCGGGGACAGGGGGCCTACGAGCAGTACTTC	CASSRGQGAYEQYF
.	TRBV9	14	few	TRBJ1-2	TGTGCCAGCAGCGTAACGCAGACTAACTATGGCTACACCTTC	CASSVTQTNYGYTF
.	TRBV2	13	.	TRBJ1-4	TGTGCCAGCAGCGAGGAGGGAAATCAAAAACTGTTTTTT	CASSEEGNQKLFF
.	TRBV9	14	.	TRBJ1-1	TGTGCCAGCAGCGTAGAGCCGGGAGGCACTGAAGCTTTCTTT	CASSVEPGGTEAFF
TRBD1	TRBV28	15	few	TRBJ1-4	TGTGCCAGCAGTATTTGGACAGGGATTAATGAAAAACTGTTTTTT	CASSIWTGINEKLFF
TRBD1	TRBV7-9	19	.	TRBJ2-6	TGTGCCAGCAGCTTCGGACAGGGGGTCCAAATCTCTGGGGCCAACGTCCTGACTTTC	CASSFGQGVQISGANVLTF
.	TRBV2	14	.	TRBJ2-7	TGTGCCAGCAGTGAAGCGCTCTCAGCGTTTGAGCAGTACTTC	CASSEALSAFEQYF
.	TRBV7-8	13	.	TRBJ1-2	TGTGCCAGCAGCTTAGGGGGAGGGGAAGGCTACACCTTC	CASSLGGGEGYTF
TRBD1	TRBV19	15	few	TRBJ1-6	TGTGCCAGTAGTATCGGACAGGGCCCTAATTCACCCCTCCACTTT	CASSIGQGPNSPLHF
TRBD1	TRBV18	15	.	TRBJ1-5	TGTGCCAGCTCCCAAACAGGGGATAGCAATCAGCCCCAGCATTTT	CASSQTGDSNQPQHF
.	TRBV18	17	.	TRBJ2-7	TGTGCCAGCTCACCTACTACGGGGAGGGGGGGCTCCTACGAGCAGTACTTC	CASSPTTGRGGSYEQYF
.	TRBV4-2	15	.	TRBJ2-5	TGTGCCAGCAGCCAAGGACGGGACTACCAAGAGACCCAGTACTTC	CASSQGRDYQETQYF